Given below is one T cell receptor (beta chain) in context. The target antigen is unknown. This CDR3 has 14 amino acids. Germline V gives CDR1 LNHNV, CDR2 YYDKDF (reference sequence). Trimming shortened V by 3 bases and J by 6 bases, and 14 bases separated the two germline ends. The data are from a study of OX40 agonist ivuxolimab in advanced cancers. As for the study in general: Patients were dosed intravenously with ivuxolimab at 0.01 to 10 mg/kg every 2 weeks. Hepatocellular carcinoma, melanoma, renal cell or head and neck cancer occurred in dose-escalation patients. General study findings and limits: CD4+ and CD8+ T cells in blood underwent clonal expansion by week 6 at 0.1 to 3.0 mg/kg.

Only in-frame clones appear in the TCRdb table, and some are missing; sequencing was by immunoSEQ multiplex PCR. The sample includes tens of thousands of clones, around 89% seen only once; the top ten take roughly a quarter. V usage is TRBV15 and J usage is TRBJ2-5, with D possibly being TRBD1 (6 bases). The material sequenced was CD4+ or CD8+ T cells sorted from blood, taken in a trial of the OX40 agonist ivuxolimab. This receptor was obtained from an adult with an advanced solid tumor such as melanoma, head and neck, liver or kidney cancer. CDR3 nucleotide sequence: TGTGCCACCAGCAGGGACAGTGGTTCCCAGACCCAGTACTTC. As protein: CATSRDSGSQTQYF.